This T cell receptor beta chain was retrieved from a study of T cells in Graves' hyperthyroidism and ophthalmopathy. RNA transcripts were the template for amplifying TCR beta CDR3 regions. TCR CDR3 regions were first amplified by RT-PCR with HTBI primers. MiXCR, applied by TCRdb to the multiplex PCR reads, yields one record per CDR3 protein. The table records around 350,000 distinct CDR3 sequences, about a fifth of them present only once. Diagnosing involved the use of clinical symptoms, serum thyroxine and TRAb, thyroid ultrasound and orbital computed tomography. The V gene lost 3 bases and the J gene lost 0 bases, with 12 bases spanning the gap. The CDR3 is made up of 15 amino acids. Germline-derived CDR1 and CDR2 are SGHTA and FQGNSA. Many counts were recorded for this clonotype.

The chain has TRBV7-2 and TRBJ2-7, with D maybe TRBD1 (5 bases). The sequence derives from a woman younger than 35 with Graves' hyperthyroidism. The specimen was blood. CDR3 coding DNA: TGTGCCAGCAGCTTCGGGCAGGGCGGCTCCTACGAGCAGTACTTC. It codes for CASSFGQGGSYEQYF.